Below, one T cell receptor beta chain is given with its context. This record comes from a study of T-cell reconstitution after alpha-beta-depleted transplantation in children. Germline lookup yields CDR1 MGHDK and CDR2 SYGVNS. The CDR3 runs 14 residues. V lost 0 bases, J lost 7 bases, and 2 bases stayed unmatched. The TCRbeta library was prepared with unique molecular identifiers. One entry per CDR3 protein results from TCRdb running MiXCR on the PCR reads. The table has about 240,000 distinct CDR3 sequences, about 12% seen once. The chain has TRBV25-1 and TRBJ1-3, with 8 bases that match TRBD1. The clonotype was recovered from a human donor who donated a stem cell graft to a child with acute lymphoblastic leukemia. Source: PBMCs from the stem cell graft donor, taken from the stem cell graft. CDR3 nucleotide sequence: TGTGCCAGCAGTGAATACCAGGGGGCGAACACCATATATTTT. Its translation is CASSEYQGANTIYF.